These T cell receptor beta chains were read from a single sample in a study of blood T cell repertoires in COVID-19. The protocol was immunoSEQ multiplex PCR, while the TCRdb copy is restricted to in-frame clones and leaves out a portion. The repertoire includes about 140,000 clones, 86% of them detected once, and 7.5% to 8.5% sits in the top ten. Sample: peripheral blood. These TCRs come from a woman aged 55 to 70 with acute or convalescent COVID-19. CDR3s include the opening cysteine and the closing phenylalanine or tryptophan.

V gene,CDR3 protein
TRBV5-6,CASSLVVADEQYF
TRBV6-1,CASSETSGGSYNEQFF
TRBV3-1/TRBV3-2,CASSQPRTGGYYGYTF
TRBV5-4,CASSLGAGMNTEAFF
TRBV19,CASTRRGAGLNQPQHF
TRBV23-1,CASSRPGTGDSGYTF
TRBV7-9,CASTYQALGQGSGEQYF
TRBV4-1,CASSPGQISYEQYF
TRBV9,CASSVEEGGPLGF
TRBV28,CASSSTVSGYTF
TRBV20-1,CSAEAEDTQYF
TRBV10-2,CASRFGDNQPQHF
TRBV6-5,CASRWGGSGDTEAFF
TRBV27,CASRYRSGSPLHF
TRBV3-1/TRBV3-2,CASSRGLQETQYF
TRBV14,CASSPRTGPNSPLHF